These T cell receptor beta chains were read from a single sample in a study of human T cells and chemical hapten exposure. TCRdb redid the calling of the RACE reads with MiXCR, one entry per CDR3 protein. The table includes 130,000 or so distinct CDR3 sequences, 8.5% to 9.5% detected once. The material sequenced was whole blood. The receptors stem from a male donor in good health. Some clones in this sample may be carry-over from other donors' samples. The CDR3 runs from the conserved cysteine through the conserved F or W. Each record gives: clone size, D gene, V gene, J gene, CDR3 DNA, CDR3 protein. The D gene is left open where the match is weak. Some rows have no size entry. The others give once, few or many, or a class for an expanded clone.

abundance: few
d_gene: TRBD1
v_gene: TRBV5-4
j_gene: TRBJ2-1
CDR3nt: TGTGCCAGCAGCAACCCCGCAGGGGGCGCGGTGTATGAGCAGTTCTTC
CDR3aa: CASSNPAGGAVYEQFF

abundance: .
d_gene: .
v_gene: TRBV24-1
j_gene: TRBJ2-3
CDR3nt: TGTGCCACCAGTGCCTTCGACAGCACAGATACGCAGTATTTT
CDR3aa: CATSAFDSTDTQYF

abundance: few
d_gene: TRBD1
v_gene: TRBV11-2
j_gene: TRBJ2-7
CDR3nt: TGTGCCAGCAGCTTCAGACAGGGTGACGGGCTGTACTTC
CDR3aa: CASSFRQGDGLYF

abundance: .
d_gene: .
v_gene: TRBV20-1
j_gene: TRBJ2-4
CDR3nt: TGCAGTGCTAGAGATCGGTCGGACTACGACGGCACGGCCAAAAACATTCAGTACTTC
CDR3aa: CSARDRSDYDGTAKNIQYF

abundance: .
d_gene: .
v_gene: TRBV12-3/TRBV12-4
j_gene: TRBJ2-3
CDR3nt: TGTGCCAGTGGGGGGATCTCCCTCACAGATACGCAGTATTTT
CDR3aa: CASGGISLTDTQYF

abundance: .
d_gene: .
v_gene: TRBV20-1
j_gene: TRBJ1-2
CDR3nt: TGCAGTGCTTTGAAAGACAATGGCTACACCTTC
CDR3aa: CSALKDNGYTF

abundance: .
d_gene: TRBD1
v_gene: TRBV5-4
j_gene: TRBJ2-2
CDR3nt: TGTGCCAGCAGCTTGGCACAGGGGGCCACCGGGGAGCTGTTTTTT
CDR3aa: CASSLAQGATGELFF

abundance: .
d_gene: .
v_gene: TRBV2
j_gene: TRBJ2-2
CDR3nt: TGTGCCAGCAGAGATCGGTGGACCGGGGAGCTGTTTTTT
CDR3aa: CASRDRWTGELFF

abundance: few
d_gene: .
v_gene: TRBV18
j_gene: TRBJ1-1
CDR3nt: TGTGCCAGCTCATCCGGCGGGAACACTGAAGCTTTCTTT
CDR3aa: CASSSGGNTEAFF

abundance: many
d_gene: .
v_gene: TRBV18
j_gene: TRBJ1-5
CDR3nt: TGTGCCAGCTCACCTCAGGGGACGAATCAGCCCCAGCATTTT
CDR3aa: CASSPQGTNQPQHF

abundance: .
d_gene: .
v_gene: TRBV7-9
j_gene: TRBJ2-2
CDR3nt: TGTGCCAGCAGCTTAGTACTCAACACCGGGGAGCTGTTTTTT
CDR3aa: CASSLVLNTGELFF

abundance: .
d_gene: .
v_gene: TRBV27
j_gene: TRBJ2-2
CDR3nt: TGTGCCAGCAGTCCCGACTACACCGGGGAGCTGTTTTTT
CDR3aa: CASSPDYTGELFF

abundance: many
d_gene: .
v_gene: TRBV20-1
j_gene: TRBJ2-5
CDR3nt: TGCAGTGCTCGGCACCACCTTTTAGAGACCCAGTACTTC
CDR3aa: CSARHHLLETQYF

abundance: .
d_gene: TRBD2
v_gene: TRBV20-1
j_gene: TRBJ2-1
CDR3nt: TGCAGTGCTAGAGTTAGCGGGCGAACCTCCTACAATGAGCAGTTCTTC
CDR3aa: CSARVSGRTSYNEQFF

abundance: .
d_gene: .
v_gene: TRBV6-6
j_gene: TRBJ1-6
CDR3nt: TGTGCCAGCAGTTACCCGCAGGGAGATAATTCACCCCTCCACTTT
CDR3aa: CASSYPQGDNSPLHF

abundance: few
d_gene: TRBD1
v_gene: TRBV10-2
j_gene: TRBJ2-4
CDR3nt: TGCGCCAGCAGTGAGCCCCGGACAGGGGTAGGCAAAAACATTCAGTACTTC
CDR3aa: CASSEPRTGVGKNIQYF

abundance: few
d_gene: .
v_gene: TRBV7-9
j_gene: TRBJ1-5
CDR3nt: TGTGCCAGCAGCTTAGAGTCAGTTCAGCCCCAGCATTTT
CDR3aa: CASSLESVQPQHF

abundance: many
d_gene: .
v_gene: TRBV19
j_gene: TRBJ1-1
CDR3nt: TGTGCCAGTAGCCCAATCGGGTTTCGGCAGGCTTTCTTT
CDR3aa: CASSPIGFRQAFF

abundance: many
d_gene: TRBD1
v_gene: TRBV5-1
j_gene: TRBJ2-7
CDR3nt: TGCGCCAGCACTATAGGACAGGGCACCTACGAGCAGTACTTC
CDR3aa: CASTIGQGTYEQYF

abundance: once
d_gene: .
v_gene: TRBV15
j_gene: TRBJ2-2
CDR3nt: TGTGCCACCAGCAGACAACTCGGGGGTGCCGGGGAGCTGTTTTTT
CDR3aa: CATSRQLGGAGELFF

abundance: many
d_gene: TRBD1
v_gene: TRBV18
j_gene: TRBJ2-7
CDR3nt: TGTGCCAGCTCACCAGGGACAGGGGGCGGCGAGCAGTACTTC
CDR3aa: CASSPGTGGGEQYF

abundance: .
d_gene: .
v_gene: TRBV24-1
j_gene: TRBJ2-1
CDR3nt: TGTGCCACCAGTTCGGGCTCCTACAATGAGCAGTTCTTC
CDR3aa: CATSSGSYNEQFF

abundance: .
d_gene: TRBD1
v_gene: TRBV3-1
j_gene: TRBJ2-7
CDR3nt: TGTGCCAGCAGCCAAGCACAGGGGTTCTACGAGCAGTACTTC
CDR3aa: CASSQAQGFYEQYF

abundance: .
d_gene: TRBD1
v_gene: TRBV5-5
j_gene: TRBJ1-6
CDR3nt: TGTGCCAGCAGCTTGGAGACAGGGGGCTCTCCACCCCTCCACTTT
CDR3aa: CASSLETGGSPPLHF

abundance: many
d_gene: TRBD2
v_gene: TRBV27
j_gene: TRBJ2-4
CDR3nt: TGTGCCAGCAGTCCACGACTAGCGGGAGTCAAAAACATTCAGTACTTC
CDR3aa: CASSPRLAGVKNIQYF

abundance: many
d_gene: .
v_gene: TRBV3-1
j_gene: TRBJ2-7
CDR3nt: TGTGCCAGCAGCCAAAGGGGTCGGTACGAGCAGTACTTC
CDR3aa: CASSQRGRYEQYF

abundance: .
d_gene: .
v_gene: TRBV4-1
j_gene: TRBJ2-7
CDR3nt: TGCGCCAGCAGCCAGGAACCGTTGACAGGATTTCCCTACGAGCAGTACTTC
CDR3aa: CASSQEPLTGFPYEQYF

abundance: few
d_gene: TRBD1
v_gene: TRBV6-2/TRBV6-3
j_gene: TRBJ2-1
CDR3nt: TGTGCCAGCAGTTACGGCCCGCGACAGGGTGGCAATGAGCAGTTCTTC
CDR3aa: CASSYGPRQGGNEQFF

abundance: few
d_gene: .
v_gene: TRBV5-1
j_gene: TRBJ2-5
CDR3nt: TGCGCCAGCAGCTTTGGCAGCGACTACCAAGAGACCCAGTACTTC
CDR3aa: CASSFGSDYQETQYF

abundance: many
d_gene: TRBD1
v_gene: TRBV7-9
j_gene: TRBJ2-1
CDR3nt: TGTGCCAGCAGATCGACCGGGACAGGGAAGGGTACTACTACCAATGAGCAGTTCTTC
CDR3aa: CASRSTGTGKGTTTNEQFF

abundance: many
d_gene: .
v_gene: TRBV29-1
j_gene: TRBJ2-1
CDR3nt: TGCAGCGTGGGATACTACAATGAGCAGTTCTTC
CDR3aa: CSVGYYNEQFF

abundance: few
d_gene: .
v_gene: TRBV2
j_gene: TRBJ2-2
CDR3nt: TGTGCCAGAGGAGGGGGCGGGATTACCGGGGAGCTGTTTTTT
CDR3aa: CARGGGGITGELFF

abundance: many
d_gene: .
v_gene: TRBV7-2
j_gene: TRBJ2-7
CDR3nt: TGTGCCAGCAGCTTAGATCGGGCCACCTACGAGCAGTACTTC
CDR3aa: CASSLDRATYEQYF

abundance: many
d_gene: .
v_gene: TRBV29-1
j_gene: TRBJ2-1
CDR3nt: TGCAGCGTTCGAGGTCGTTATTACAATGAGCAGTTCTTC
CDR3aa: CSVRGRYYNEQFF

abundance: few
d_gene: .
v_gene: TRBV7-2
j_gene: TRBJ2-1
CDR3nt: TGTGCCAGCAGCTTTAGGGGGAGGGCTGGGAATGAGCAGTTCTTC
CDR3aa: CASSFRGRAGNEQFF

abundance: few
d_gene: TRBD1
v_gene: TRBV10-3
j_gene: TRBJ1-1
CDR3nt: TGTGCCACCACCGGGACAGAGAACACTGAAGCTTTCTTT
CDR3aa: CATTGTENTEAFF

abundance: many
d_gene: .
v_gene: TRBV12-3/TRBV12-4
j_gene: TRBJ1-1
CDR3nt: TGTGCCAGCAGGGCCAAGATGAACACTGAAGCTTTCTTT
CDR3aa: CASRAKMNTEAFF

abundance: many
d_gene: TRBD1
v_gene: TRBV19
j_gene: TRBJ2-1
CDR3nt: TGTGCCAGTAGCTTGGGACAGATCACATACAATGAGCAGTTCTTC
CDR3aa: CASSLGQITYNEQFF

abundance: .
d_gene: .
v_gene: TRBV29-1
j_gene: TRBJ2-6
CDR3nt: TGCAGCGTTGGGGAGGAATCTGGGGCCAACGTCCTGACTTTC
CDR3aa: CSVGEESGANVLTF

abundance: .
d_gene: .
v_gene: TRBV21-1
j_gene: TRBJ1-1
CDR3nt: TGTGCCAGCAGCAAAAAGGTCCAGGGGGTCTATGATATGGACACTGAAGCTTTCTTT
CDR3aa: CASSKKVQGVYDMDTEAFF

abundance: few
d_gene: TRBD1
v_gene: TRBV5-1
j_gene: TRBJ1-1
CDR3nt: TGCGCCAGCAGCTTGATGTTAGGGGGCGCAGGACAAAAAACTGAAGCTTTCTTT
CDR3aa: CASSLMLGGAGQKTEAFF

abundance: many
d_gene: .
v_gene: TRBV10-3
j_gene: TRBJ2-1
CDR3nt: TGTGCCATCAAAGGGAACAGGGAAGGCAATGAGCAGTTCTTC
CDR3aa: CAIKGNREGNEQFF

abundance: many
d_gene: .
v_gene: TRBV7-9
j_gene: TRBJ2-7
CDR3nt: TGTGCCAGCAGCAGGGCCCCTTCCTCCTCCTACGAGCAGTACTTC
CDR3aa: CASSRAPSSSYEQYF

abundance: many
d_gene: TRBD1
v_gene: TRBV20-1
j_gene: TRBJ2-1
CDR3nt: TGCAGTACCATTGCCAGGGGGCCTAAATACAATGAGCAGTTCTTC
CDR3aa: CSTIARGPKYNEQFF

abundance: many
d_gene: TRBD1
v_gene: TRBV27
j_gene: TRBJ1-4
CDR3nt: TGTGCCAGCAGTTTCGGGACAGGTACTCCGCTGTTTTTT
CDR3aa: CASSFGTGTPLFF

abundance: many
d_gene: .
v_gene: TRBV20-1
j_gene: TRBJ1-5
CDR3nt: TGCAGTGCTAGGGGGGGGAGTCTTGATCAGCCCCAGCATTTT
CDR3aa: CSARGGSLDQPQHF